The clone carrying this TCR beta chain was counted a few times. V was clipped by 5 bases and J by 4 bases, with 8 bases between them. The CDR3 loop spans 12 amino acids. Germline values: CDR1 SGHTA, CDR2 FQGNSA. This record belongs to a study of T cells in Graves' hyperthyroidism and ophthalmopathy. Study information: Peripheral blood specimens were obtained at initial diagnosis, prior to any treatment.

Amplification yielded TCR beta CDR3 regions, with RNA transcripts as the source. Carried out on the TCR CDR3, a first-round RT-PCR used the HTBI primer set. MiXCR, applied by TCRdb to the multiplex PCR reads, yields one record per CDR3 protein. The table includes fewer than 550,000 distinct CDR3 sequences, 15% to 17% detected once. Sequencing was carried out using blood. J is TRBJ2-5 and V is TRBV7-2; the D is unclear. This TCR was recovered from a woman between 18 and 29 years old with Graves' hyperthyroidism. The CDR3 DNA reads TGTGCCAGCAGCACCACGAGAGAGACCCAGTACTTC. It encodes CASSTTRETQYF.